These 23 T cell receptor beta chains were all obtained from the same sample, sequenced in a study of tumor and adjacent non-tumor tissue in lung cancer (dated by TCRdb to about 2018). RNA was extracted from bulk unsorted tissue and checked for quality with a NanoDrop ND-1000 and an Agilent 2100. The library was produced with multiplex PCR. For sequencing, an Illumina HiSeq 2500 was employed. TCRbeta libraries were built by three rounds of nested PCR using primers (Table S4), following protocols modified from ARM-PCR. TCRdb took the public reads, trimmed them with fastp at Q25, ran MiXCR for clone calling and kept in-frame beta chains. Duplicate CDR3 protein sequences are folded into a single record with the most common DNA and genes. Recorded for this sample are over 100,000 distinct CDR3 sequences; roughly 77% of them occurred a single time. The ten largest clones take up about 40% of the sample.

Sequenced input: lung tumor tissue. The receptors come from a woman in her sixties with non-small cell lung cancer.

A note on this clonotype: Mismatch with germline at one junction end may stem from a read error. The V and J genes are TRBV4-3 and TRBJ2-2; 7 nucleotides align to TRBD2. Per the germline V gene, CDR1 is LGHNA and CDR2 is YSLEER. CDR3 length equals 18 residues. Written as DNA, the CDR3 is TGCGGCAGCAGCCAACAAGTTGCTGGGAGGGCCCCCGCCGGGGAGCTGTTTTTT. It is translated as CGSSQQVAGRAPAGELFF.

Concerning this clonotype itself: Its ends do not fully match the called genes, so a read error is possible. The chain has TRBV10-2 and TRBJ1-5, with D possibly matching TRBD1 (5 bases). There are 14 residues in the CDR3. The germline V gene has CDR1 WSHSY and CDR2 SAAADI. The CDR3 sequence: CASREMDTHQLQHF. The CDR3 DNA reads TGCGCTAGCAGGGAAATGGACACCCATCAGCTCCAGCATTTT.

As to this clonotype: Since a much larger clone is just one base distant, this may be a read error. This sequence joins TRBV6-2 or TRBV6-3 and TRBJ1-1, with 7 bases that match TRBD1. This CDR3 is 13 amino acids long. V shed 9 bases and J 5 bases; nucleotides not matched to a gene: 9. The germline gives CDR1 MNHEY, CDR2 SVGEGT. The CDR3 DNA is TGTGCCAGAAGTCAGACGACAGGGACTGAAGCTTTCTTT. Translating it yields CARSQTTGTEAFF.

Here the CDR3 DNA reads TGTGCCAGCAGTTCGGACCTAGGGGTACAGTATTTT. Translating it yields CASSSDLGVQYF. The chain uses TRBV12-3 or TRBV12-4 and TRBJ2-3; D may be TRBD1 (5 bases). This CDR3 has 12 amino acids. Trimming removed 4 bases from V and 12 bases from J, with 14 bases in between.

As for this clonotype: Without the conserved terminal phenylalanine or tryptophan, this CDR3 likely stems from a read error. V is TRBV6-2 or TRBV6-3 and J is TRBJ1-5, with D hard to call. The germline gives CDR1 MNHEY, CDR2 SVGEGT. The V gene lost 4 bases and the J gene lost 13 bases, with 20 bases spanning the gap. CDR3 length equals 14 residues. The CDR3, as DNA: TGTGCCAGCAGTTTCGGGTACACCGATCAACCACAGCATTAT. Protein: CASSFGYTDQPQHY.

This clonotype was counted many times. The rearrangement links TRBV4-2 to TRBJ2-3, with 10 bases lining up with TRBD2. The CDR3 extends over 16 amino acids. CDR1 is LGHNA and CDR2 is YNFKEQ in the germline V gene. The trim removed 0 bases at V and 1 base at J, leaving 1 base unmatched. The CDR3 sequence: CASSQDLAGGTDTQYF. The CDR3 nucleotides read TGTGCCAGCAGCCAAGATCTAGCGGGGGGCACAGATACGCAGTATTTT.

Worth noting for this clonotype: Sequence at one end of the junction differs from germline and may be a read error. DNA of the CDR3: TGCGCCTGCAGCTTCACCCCGGACTCCACAACTAATGGAAAACTGTTTTTT. Translating gives CACSFTPDSTTNGKLFF. The V and J genes are TRBV5-1 and TRBJ1-4; D remains unclear. This CDR3 is built from 17 residues. Germline values: CDR1 SGHRS, CDR2 YFSETQ. The complete variable domain, with remaining parts taken from reference TRBV5-1 and TRBJ1-4, reads KAGVTQTPRYLIKTRGQQVTLSCSPISGHRSVSWYQQTPGQGLQFLFEYFSETQRNKGNFPGRFSGRQFSNSRSEMNVSTLELGDSALYLCACSFTPDSTTNGKLFFGSGTQLSVL.

Concerning this clonotype itself: The junction departs from the called germline gene at one end, perhaps through a read error. The V gene is TRBV11-3, the J gene TRBJ2-7; a possible D gene is TRBD2 (5 bases). CDR3 length: 14 amino acids. Germline CDR1 is SGHNT and CDR2 is YENEEA. For the CDR3, the DNA is TGTACCAGCAGCTTATATTCGGGAACCTACGAGCAGTATTTC. Translated: CTSSLYSGTYEQYF.

A remark on this clonotype: Germline and junction disagree at one end, which may indicate a read error. The chain is built from TRBV29-1 and TRBJ2-1; D perhaps matches TRBD1 (6 bases). This CDR3 has 13 residues. CDR1 is SQVTM, CDR2 ANQGSEA, per germline. DNA for the CDR3: TGCAGTGTTGGGGAACAGGGTGGTAATGAGCAGTTCTTC. Its protein product is CSVGEQGGNEQFF.

In regard to this clonotype: The CDR3 end shows no conserved phenylalanine or tryptophan, and so a read error is likely. V usage is TRBV20-1 and J usage is TRBJ2-7; TRBD2 aligns across 12 bases. With V trimmed by 4 bases and J by 10 bases, 11 bases remained unmatched. The CDR3 spans 14 residues. Looked up from germline, CDR1 is DFQATT and CDR2 is SNEGSKA (reference sequence). DNA for the CDR3: TGCAGTGCTATACTAGCGGGGGGCCTGAGTGAACAGTACTTG. This gives the protein CSAILAGGLSEQYL.

This clonotype was observed once. One end of the junction does not line up with germline, which may come from a read error. This chain uses TRBV4-2 with TRBJ2-7; 7 bases line up with TRBD1. Germline V gene lookup returns CDR1 LGHNA and CDR2 YNFKEQ. CDR3 size: 13 residues. CDR3 nucleotides: TGTGTCAGCAGATTGGGACAGAGCTATGAGCAGTACTTC. Its translation: CVSRLGQSYEQYF.

Comment on this clonotype: Germline and junction disagree at one end, which may indicate a read error. V gene TRBV11-3 combines with J gene TRBJ1-1; D remains ambiguous. The CDR3 extends over 15 amino acids. Germline V gene data show CDR1 as SGHNT and CDR2 as YENEEA. The CDR3 DNA reads as TGTGCCGGCAGCTTAGATTCGGGGAGAGGCATTGAAGCTATCTTT. Translation: CAGSLDSGRGIEAIF.

Concerning this clonotype: The junction does not match germline at one end; this may be a read error. The gene calls are TRBV4-3 and TRBJ2-2; perhaps D is TRBD1 or TRBD2 (6 bases each). This CDR3 has 16 amino acids. Looked up from germline, CDR1 is LGHNA and CDR2 is YSLEER. The CDR3 sequence: CSSIPGGTRNTGELFF. The DNA of the CDR3 is TGCTCCAGCATCCCAGGAGGGACACGGAACACCGGGGAGCTGTTTTTT.

This chain uses TRBV7-8 with TRBJ1-5; D remains unclear. Germline CDR1 reads SGHVS; CDR2 reads FQNEAQ. Trimming removed 0 bases at V and 10 bases at J, with 13 bases between. The CDR3 extends over 14 amino acids. In nucleotides, the CDR3 is TGTGCCAGCAGCTTAGCAGCCAACCCGGGCCCCCAGCATTTT. Protein sequence: CASSLAANPGPQHF. The full variable domain, completed using reference TRBV7-8 and TRBJ1-5, is GAGVSQSPRYKVAKRGQDVALRCDPISGHVSLFWYQQALGQGPEFLTYFQNEAQLDKSGLPSDRFFAERPEGSVSTLKIQRTQQEDSAVYLCASSLAANPGPQHFGDGTRLSIL.

This chain uses TRBV21-1 with TRBJ2-5; the tabulated D call, TRBD2, remains unverified against the DNA. TRBV21-1 constitutes a pseudogene. This CDR3 spans 14 amino acids. The CDR3 coding sequence is TGTGCCAGCAGCAAAGCGGGAGGTACAGAGACCCAGTACTTC. Residues: CASSKAGGTETQYF.

Of note for this clonotype: The junction departs from germline at one end; a sequencing error may be responsible. The gene calls are TRBV6-9 and TRBJ2-3; a weak D match, TRBD2 (5 bases). Germline loops: CDR1 MNHGY, CDR2 SVAAGI. The length of the CDR3 is 16 residues. CDR3 sequence (DNA): TGCGGCAGCAGTTACCAGGTAGCTTCTAGCACGGATACGCAGTATTTT. Encoded protein: CGSSYQVASSTDTQYF.

As regards this clonotype: With a much larger clone just one base away, this may be a read error. Here the CDR3 omits its conserved ending phenylalanine or tryptophan, so a read error is the likely source. The rearrangement links TRBV6-2 or TRBV6-3 to TRBJ1-2; D remains unclear. V was shortened by 2 bases and J by 3 bases, with 10 bases between the two germline ends. Per the germline V gene, CDR1 is MNHEY and CDR2 is SVGEGT. The CDR3 has 14 residues. CDR3 coding DNA: TGTGCCAGCAGTTACCTCGGTCTCCACTATGGCTACACCTCC. Translated, it gives CASSYLGLHYGYTS.

Comments on this clonotype: One end of the junction varies from germline; a read error may be responsible. The V call is TRBV11-1, the J call TRBJ1-2; D unresolved. This CDR3 contains 14 residues. Germline CDR1 reads SGHAT; CDR2 reads FQDESV (reference sequence). This chain's CDR3 is CANSSQCPLYGYTF. The CDR3 nucleotides read TGTGCCAACAGCTCACAGTGCCCACTCTATGGCTACACCTTC.

V is TRBV28 and J is TRBJ1-6; D ambiguous. The CDR3 runs 14 residues. V lost 10 bases to trimming and J lost 7 bases, with 17 bases between them. Germline CDR1 is MDHEN and CDR2 is SYDVKM. DNA of the CDR3: TGTGCCAACAGCTTAGGAGGTCAGAATTCACCCCTCCACTTT. Translating gives CANSLGGQNSPLHF.

Turning to this clonotype: This may be a read error, as it is one base from a much larger clone. The rearrangement joins TRBV20-1 to TRBJ1-1, with 7 bases fitting TRBD1. This CDR3 has 16 amino acids. Germline V gene sequence: CDR1 DFQATT, CDR2 SNEGSKA (reference sequence). The trim removed 1 base at V and 1 base at J, leaving 9 bases unmatched. DNA of the CDR3: TGCAGTGCTAGAGGCGTAGAGGGGACAGCGAACACTGAAGCTTTCTTT. This encodes CSARGVEGTANTEAFF.

This clonotype occurred many times. The genes are TRBV6-2 or TRBV6-3 and TRBJ1-6; D perhaps matches TRBD1 (6 bases). Germline CDR1 reads MNHEY; CDR2 reads SVGEGT. The ends were cut back, 7 bases at V and 3 bases at J, with 19 bases in the middle. This CDR3 has 17 residues. CDR3 sequence (DNA): TGTGCCAGCACTCTCCGGCAGGGGATGGGCTATAATTCACCCCTCCACTTT. Amino acids: CASTLRQGMGYNSPLHF.

This clonotype was seen many times. V gene TRBV4-1 combines with J gene TRBJ2-2; 8 bases agree with TRBD2. J gave up 0 bases and V 4 bases, and 4 bases lay outside the gene matches. The CDR3 is 16 residues long. CDR1 MGHRA and CDR2 YSYEKL come from the germline V gene. CDR3 sequence: CASSLLAVTNTGELFF. The CDR3 coding sequence is TGCGCCAGCAGCCTACTAGCGGTTACGAACACCGGGGAGCTGTTTTTT.

The chain recombines TRBV11-3 with TRBJ2-1; weak D call: TRBD1 (7 bases). This CDR3 region has 15 residues. From germline, CDR1 is SGHNT and CDR2 YENEEA. V was cut by 8 bases and J by 6 bases, with 20 bases left in between. The CDR3 nucleotides are TGTGCCAGCGATCACTTAGCGGAGGGGGCCAATGAGCAGTTCTTC. Residues: CASDHLAEGANEQFF.